This TCR beta chain is drawn from a study of breast tumors, draining lymph nodes, adjacent tissues. The study, taken as a whole, reports: The lymph node origin of tumor T cells was framed as consistent with a hypothesis, not demonstrated. Compared with lymph nodes, tumors were less diverse; compared with nontumor tissue, more.

Looked up from germline, CDR1 is DFQATT and CDR2 is SNEGSKA (reference sequence). The CDR3 length is 13 residues. J was trimmed by 5 bases and V by 7 bases; bases with no gene match: 9. Axillary draining lymph nodes of breast cancer patients supplied the node samples. TCRdb re-analysed the multiplex PCR reads in MiXCR, keeping a single row per CDR3 protein. The table lists around 120,000 distinct CDR3 sequences, just under 20% of them singletons. This clonotype was counted at least ten times. Its antigen is undetermined. The gene calls are TRBV20-1 and TRBJ2-5, with TRBD1 matching 8 bases. The sequencing sample was made of axillary lymph node tissue. This clonotype was sampled from a female donor with breast cancer. Some clones in this sample may be carry-over from other donors' samples. The CDR3 nucleotides read TGCAGTGTACCGAGACAGGGGACGGAGACCCAGTACTTC. Amino acid sequence: CSVPRQGTETQYF.